This T cell receptor beta chain originates from a study of T cell repertoires in cytomegalovirus infection. At the level of the study: Use of recently identified HLA-C-restricted and well-studied HLA-B-restricted CMV epitopes was part of the study.

J lost 8 bases, V lost 5 bases, and 8 bases had no gene match. The V gene's germline CDR1 is SGHVS and CDR2 FNYEAQ. There are 14 residues in the CDR3. TCRdb processed the reads anew with MiXCR; each CDR3 protein has one entry. The sample shows fewer than 85,000 distinct CDR3 sequences, around half of them seen only once. On this clonotype: Its antigen is as yet unknown.

The chain carries TRBV7-6 and TRBJ1-4; the match to TRBD1 covers 7 bases. The specimen was CD8+ T cells from cultured PBMCs, collected from culture after CMV antigen stimulation. The origin of this receptor is a human donor in good health (CMV status not recorded). Some clones in this sample may be carry-over from other donors' samples. This CDR3 is CASSRDSVSEKLFF. DNA for the CDR3: TGTGCCAGCAGCCGGGACAGTGTCTCGGAAAAACTGTTTTTT.